This T cell receptor beta chain was recorded in a study of blood T cell repertoires in COVID-19. Repertoires were generated with immunoSEQ multiplex PCR, while TCRdb's copy carries only in-frame clones and drops some. Of some 31,000 clones listed, roughly nine tenths are singletons. This clonotype originated in a man between 70 and 80 years old with active COVID-19. The sample consisted of peripheral blood.

The CDR3 loop reads CASSPTSGAPYNEQFF. In DNA, the CDR3 is TGTGCCAGCAGCCCCACTAGCGGGGCACCCTACAATGAGCAGTTCTTC. The chain recombines TRBV6-2 or TRBV6-3 with TRBJ2-1; 10 bases fit TRBD2. This CDR3 comprises 16 residues. V gave up 6 bases and J gave up 2 bases; unmatched junction bases: 7. Germline lookup yields CDR1 MNHEY and CDR2 SVGEGT.